These T cell receptor beta chains were read from a single sample in a study of blood T cell repertoires in COVID-19. TCRdb keeps only in-frame clones here, not all; method: immunoSEQ multiplex PCR. Of 200,000 to 250,000 clones in the sample, 85% to 90% were seen once. Sequences were obtained from peripheral blood. These TCRs come from a man in his thirties or forties with COVID-19, enrolled during active disease. CDR3s include the opening cysteine and the closing phenylalanine or tryptophan. The D gene is left open where the match is weak. Size is omitted from some rows. Given values are once, few, many or a class for expanded clones.

d_call,clone_size,j_call,v_call,cdr3_aa,cdr3_nt
TRBD1,.,TRBJ1-2,TRBV5-1,CASSSPPGQGYYGYTF,TGCGCCAGCAGCTCACCCCCGGGACAGGGCTACTATGGCTACACCTTC
.,.,TRBJ1-3,TRBV11-2,CASSLVFPVMAGNTIYF,TGTGCCAGCAGCTTAGTATTCCCGGTTATGGCTGGAAACACCATATATTTT
TRBD2,.,TRBJ2-7,TRBV19,CASSKQGTSGTYEQYF,TGTGCCAGTAGCAAGCAGGGGACTAGCGGGACCTACGAGCAGTACTTC
TRBD1,.,TRBJ2-7,TRBV12-5,CASGLVLRDSTYEQYF,TGTGCTAGTGGTTTGGTCCTCCGGGACAGTACCTACGAGCAGTACTTC
.,.,TRBJ1-1,TRBV30,CAWSVQSSTEAFF,TGTGCCTGGAGTGTACAGTCCAGTACTGAAGCTTTCTTT
.,.,TRBJ1-1,TRBV5-6,CASSWGGVGTEAFF,TGTGCCAGCAGCTGGGGAGGGGTAGGGACTGAAGCTTTCTTT
TRBD1,.,TRBJ1-2,TRBV5-4,CASSSLTGQSGYTF,TGTGCCAGCAGCTCCCTGACAGGGCAAAGTGGCTACACCTTC
TRBD2,.,TRBJ2-5,TRBV30,CAWSVGGEETQYF,TGTGCCTGGAGTGTGGGGGGGGAGGAGACCCAGTACTTC
TRBD1,.,TRBJ1-2,TRBV7-9,CASSSYTGGAYGYTF,TGTGCCAGCAGCTCCTACACAGGGGGCGCCTATGGCTACACCTTC
.,.,TRBJ2-1,TRBV28,CASSLTVNNEQFF,TGTGCCAGCAGCCTTACAGTAAACAATGAGCAGTTCTTC
TRBD2,.,TRBJ2-7,TRBV27,CASSPGSGKSSYEQYF,TGTGCCAGCAGCCCCGGAAGCGGGAAAAGCTCCTACGAGCAGTACTTC
TRBD2,.,TRBJ2-7,TRBV4-2,CASSPGLAAYEQYF,TGTGCCAGCAGCCCGGGACTAGCGGCTTACGAGCAGTACTTC
.,.,TRBJ2-5,TRBV5-6,CASSLLPGALRETQYF,TGTGCCAGCAGCCTTCTTCCGGGAGCCCTACGGGAGACCCAGTACTTC
TRBD2,.,TRBJ2-7,TRBV29-1,CSVIHGREYEQYF,TGCAGCGTTATCCATGGGCGGGAGTACGAGCAGTACTTC
TRBD2,.,TRBJ2-1,TRBV7-3,CASSLPTSGGHHNEQFF,TGTGCCAGCAGCTTACCGACTAGCGGGGGGCACCACAATGAGCAGTTCTTC
.,.,TRBJ2-7,TRBV27,CASSSNGETYEQYF,TGTGCCAGCAGTTCCAACGGAGAGACCTACGAGCAGTACTTC
TRBD1,few,TRBJ1-2,TRBV3-1/TRBV3-2,CASSYDTGGLGYTF,TGTGCCAGCTCGTATGATACAGGGGGATTAGGCTACACCTTC
.,.,TRBJ2-3,TRBV6-5,CASSYRQDTDTQYF,TGTGCCAGCAGTTACCGACAGGACACAGATACGCAGTATTTT
TRBD2,.,TRBJ2-1,TRBV28,CASTRPNLAGGPVEQFF,TGTGCCAGCACACGACCCAATCTGGCGGGAGGGCCGGTCGAGCAGTTCTTC
TRBD1,.,TRBJ1-2,TRBV3-1/TRBV3-2,CASSIITGGVGYTF,TGTGCCAGCAGCATTATTACAGGGGGTGTTGGCTACACCTTC
.,.,TRBJ2-3,TRBV3-1/TRBV3-2,CASSQTGTSTDTQYF,TGTGCCAGCAGCCAAACGGGGACTAGCACAGATACGCAGTATTTT
TRBD2,.,TRBJ2-2,TRBV3-1/TRBV3-2,CASSSIAGSTGELFF,TGTGCCAGCAGCTCCATAGCGGGATCCACCGGGGAGCTGTTTTTT
TRBD2,.,TRBJ2-2,TRBV28,CASSSPLGAGGQNGELFF,TGTGCCAGCAGTTCCCCACTAGGGGCGGGAGGGCAGAACGGGGAGCTGTTTTTT
.,.,TRBJ1-1,TRBV7-2,CASSSRPEAGPNTEAFF,TGTGCCAGCAGCTCCCGGCCGGAGGCGGGGCCTAACACTGAAGCTTTCTTT
.,.,TRBJ1-2,TRBV15,CATSRDRGRTAYGYTF,TGTGCCACCAGCAGAGATCGGGGCAGGACAGCCTATGGCTACACCTTC
.,.,TRBJ1-2,TRBV5-8,CASINQGSIGYTF,TGTGCCAGCATCAACCAGGGGTCGATAGGCTACACCTTC
TRBD2,.,TRBJ2-4,TRBV2,CASSDGGEGAKNIQYF,TGTGCCAGCAGTGATGGGGGGGAGGGAGCCAAAAACATTCAGTACTTC
.,.,TRBJ1-3,TRBV6-5,CASSYAYNSGNTIYF,TGTGCCAGCAGTTACGCATACAACTCTGGAAACACCATATATTTT
TRBD1,.,TRBJ1-5,TRBV7-9,CASSLLSVGQGERQPQHF,TGTGCCAGCAGCCTACTATCCGTGGGACAGGGGGAAAGGCAGCCCCAGCATTTT
TRBD2,once,TRBJ2-1,TRBV5-4,CASSLKGLARSYNEQFF,TGTGCCAGCAGCTTGAAGGGACTAGCGCGGTCCTACAATGAGCAGTTCTTC
TRBD1,once,TRBJ1-2,TRBV24-1,CATSDDRGYGYTF,TGTGCCACCAGTGACGACAGGGGCTATGGCTACACCTTC
TRBD2,.,TRBJ2-5,TRBV9,CASSVVLAGLETQYF,TGTGCCAGCAGCGTAGTCCTAGCGGGGCTAGAGACCCAGTACTTC
.,.,TRBJ1-6,TRBV19,CASSMRGGDSPLHF,TGTGCCAGTAGTATGAGGGGAGGCGATTCACCCCTCCACTTT
TRBD1,.,TRBJ1-6,TRBV18,CASSPGTGDNSPLHF,TGTGCCAGCTCACCCGGGACAGGGGATAATTCACCCCTCCACTTT
TRBD2,.,TRBJ2-1,TRBV19,CASSIMGLAGHNEQFF,TGTGCCAGTAGTATAATGGGGCTAGCGGGACACAATGAGCAGTTCTTC
.,.,TRBJ1-6,TRBV24-1,CATSDMMDQGNNSPLHF,TGTGCCACCAGTGATATGATGGATCAGGGTAATAATTCACCCCTCCACTTT
TRBD2,.,TRBJ2-1,TRBV4-3,CASSRERGDYNEQFF,TGCGCCAGCAGCCGAGAGCGGGGGGACTACAATGAGCAGTTCTTC
.,once,TRBJ1-1,TRBV5-4,CASSLDSTEAFF,TGTGCCAGCAGCTTAGACAGCACTGAAGCTTTCTTT
TRBD1,.,TRBJ1-2,TRBV6-5,CASLDRGYEGYTF,TGTGCCAGCTTGGACAGGGGGTATGAAGGCTACACCTTC
.,.,TRBJ2-1,TRBV5-6,CASSQAGRRKYNEQFF,TGTGCCAGCAGCCAGGCCGGCAGAAGAAAATACAATGAGCAGTTCTTC